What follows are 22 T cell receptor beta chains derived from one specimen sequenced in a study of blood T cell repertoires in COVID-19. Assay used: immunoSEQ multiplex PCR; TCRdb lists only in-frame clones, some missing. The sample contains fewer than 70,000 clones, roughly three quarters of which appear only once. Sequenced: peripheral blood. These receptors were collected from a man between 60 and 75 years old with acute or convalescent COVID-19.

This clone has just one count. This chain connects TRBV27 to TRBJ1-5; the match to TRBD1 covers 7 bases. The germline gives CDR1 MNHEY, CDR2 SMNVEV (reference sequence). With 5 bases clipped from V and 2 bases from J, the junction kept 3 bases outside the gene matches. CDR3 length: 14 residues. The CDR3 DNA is TGTGCCAGCAGTCGTACAGGGGGCAATCAGCCCCAGCATTTT. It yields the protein CASSRTGGNQPQHF.

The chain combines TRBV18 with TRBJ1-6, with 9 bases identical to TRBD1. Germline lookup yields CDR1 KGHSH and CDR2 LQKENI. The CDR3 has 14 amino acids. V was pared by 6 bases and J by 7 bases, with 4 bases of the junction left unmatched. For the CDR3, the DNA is TGTGCCAGCTCGGTAGGACAGGGGAATTCACCCCTCCACTTT. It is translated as CASSVGQGNSPLHF.

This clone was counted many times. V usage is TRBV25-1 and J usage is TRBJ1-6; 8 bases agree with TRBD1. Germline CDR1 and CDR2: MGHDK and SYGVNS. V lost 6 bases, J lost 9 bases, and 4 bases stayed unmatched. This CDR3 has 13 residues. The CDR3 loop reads CASRGTGRSPLHF. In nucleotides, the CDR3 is TGTGCCAGCAGGGGGACAGGACGTTCACCCCTCCACTTT.

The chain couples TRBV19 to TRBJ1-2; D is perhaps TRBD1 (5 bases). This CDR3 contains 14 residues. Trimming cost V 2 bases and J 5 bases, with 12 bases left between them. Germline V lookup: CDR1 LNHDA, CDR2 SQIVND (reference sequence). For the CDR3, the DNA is TGTGCCAGTAGTATATTGGAGACAGCTTATGGCTACACCTTC. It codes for CASSILETAYGYTF.

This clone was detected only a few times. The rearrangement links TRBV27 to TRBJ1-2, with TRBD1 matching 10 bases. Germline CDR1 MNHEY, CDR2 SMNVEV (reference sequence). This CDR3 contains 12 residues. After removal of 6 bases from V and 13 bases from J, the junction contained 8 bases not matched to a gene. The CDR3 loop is CASSPGQGSRTF. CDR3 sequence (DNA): TGTGCCAGCAGCCCGGGACAGGGGAGCCGCACCTTC.

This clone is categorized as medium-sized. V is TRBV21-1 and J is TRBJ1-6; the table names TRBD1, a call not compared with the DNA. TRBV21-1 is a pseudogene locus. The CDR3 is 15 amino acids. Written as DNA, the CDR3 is TGTGCCAGCAGCGACAGGCAGAGGGTTGATTCACCCCTCCACTTT. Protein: CASSDRQRVDSPLHF.

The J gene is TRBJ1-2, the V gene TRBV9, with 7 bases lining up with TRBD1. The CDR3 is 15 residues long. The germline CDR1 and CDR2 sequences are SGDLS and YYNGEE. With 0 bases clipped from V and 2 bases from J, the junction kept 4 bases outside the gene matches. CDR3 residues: CASSVGQGGNYGYTF. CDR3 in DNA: TGTGCCAGCAGCGTAGGTCAGGGGGGAAACTATGGCTACACCTTC.

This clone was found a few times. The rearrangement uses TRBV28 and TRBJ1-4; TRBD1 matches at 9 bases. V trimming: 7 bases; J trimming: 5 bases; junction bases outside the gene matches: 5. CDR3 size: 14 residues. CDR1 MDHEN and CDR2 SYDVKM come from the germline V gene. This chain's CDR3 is CASKGDRENEKLFF. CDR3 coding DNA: TGTGCCAGCAAGGGGGACAGGGAAAATGAAAAACTGTTTTTT. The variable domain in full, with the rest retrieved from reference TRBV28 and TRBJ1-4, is DVKVTQSSRYLVKRTGEKVFLECVQDMDHENMFWYRQDPGLGLRLIYFSYDVKMKEKGDIPEGYSVSREKKERFSLILESASTNQTSMYLCASKGDRENEKLFFGSGTQLSVL.

CDR3 sequence reads: CASSYTRQGNYEQYF. The CDR3 nucleotides are TGTGCCAGCAGTTACACGCGACAGGGGAACTACGAGCAGTACTTC. J is TRBJ2-7 and V is TRBV6-5; 8 bases fit TRBD1. The CDR3 runs to 15 residues. V dropped 2 bases and J dropped 3; count of bases not matched to a gene: 6. The germline CDR1 and CDR2 sequences are MNHEY and SVGAGI.

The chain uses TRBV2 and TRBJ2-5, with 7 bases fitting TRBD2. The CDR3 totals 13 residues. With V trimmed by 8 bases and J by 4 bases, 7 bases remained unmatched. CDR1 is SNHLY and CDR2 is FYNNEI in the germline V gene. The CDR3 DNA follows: TGTGCCAGCGGGGGGGGAGGAAGAGAGACCCAGTACTTC. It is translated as CASGGGGRETQYF.

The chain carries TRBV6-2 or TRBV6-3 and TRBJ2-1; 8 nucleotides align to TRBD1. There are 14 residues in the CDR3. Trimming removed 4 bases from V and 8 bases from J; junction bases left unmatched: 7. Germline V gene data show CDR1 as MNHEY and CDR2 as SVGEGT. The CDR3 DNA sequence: TGTGCCAGCAGTTTCAACGGACAGGGCGATGAGCAGTTCTTC. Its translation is CASSFNGQGDEQFF.

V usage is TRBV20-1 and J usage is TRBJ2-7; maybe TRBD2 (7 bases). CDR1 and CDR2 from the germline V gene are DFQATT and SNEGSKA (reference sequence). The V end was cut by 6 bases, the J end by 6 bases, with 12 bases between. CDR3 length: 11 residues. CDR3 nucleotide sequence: TGCAGTGCGGGGGGGCTATCCGAGCAGTACTTC. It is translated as CSAGGLSEQYF.

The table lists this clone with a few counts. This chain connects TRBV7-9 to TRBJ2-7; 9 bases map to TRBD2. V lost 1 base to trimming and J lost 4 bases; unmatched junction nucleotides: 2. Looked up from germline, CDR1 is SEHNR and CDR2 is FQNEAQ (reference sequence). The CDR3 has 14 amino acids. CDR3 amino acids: CASSLGGGAYEQYF. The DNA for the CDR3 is TGTGCCAGCAGCTTAGGCGGGGGGGCTTACGAGCAGTACTTC.

The CDR3 protein is CSVVRDRTFNEQFF. In DNA form, the CDR3 reads TGCAGCGTTGTAAGAGACAGGACTTTTAATGAGCAGTTCTTC. The chain has TRBV29-1 and TRBJ2-1; possibly TRBD1 for D (6 bases). CDR1 and CDR2 from the germline V gene are SQVTM and ANQGSEA. The CDR3 is 14 amino acids. Trimming cost V 4 bases and J 7 bases, with 17 bases left between them.

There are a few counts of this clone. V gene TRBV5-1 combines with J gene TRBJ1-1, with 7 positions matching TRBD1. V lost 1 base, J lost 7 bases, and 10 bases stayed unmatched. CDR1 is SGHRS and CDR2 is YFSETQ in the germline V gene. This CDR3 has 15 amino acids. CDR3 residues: CASSLLDRVGGEAFF. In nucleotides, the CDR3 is TGCGCCAGCAGCTTGCTCGACAGGGTTGGTGGTGAAGCTTTCTTT.

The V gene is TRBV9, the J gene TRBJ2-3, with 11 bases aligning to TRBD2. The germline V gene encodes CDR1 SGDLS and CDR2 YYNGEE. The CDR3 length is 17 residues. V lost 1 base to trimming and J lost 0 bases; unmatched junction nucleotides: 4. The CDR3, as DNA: TGTGCCAGCAGCGTAAAGCCTAGCGGGGGGAGCACAGATACGCAGTATTTT. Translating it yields CASSVKPSGGSTDTQYF.

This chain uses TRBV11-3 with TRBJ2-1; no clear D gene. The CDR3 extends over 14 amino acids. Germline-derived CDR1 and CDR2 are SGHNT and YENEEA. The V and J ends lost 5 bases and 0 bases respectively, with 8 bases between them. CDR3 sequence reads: CASSPRGSYNEQFF. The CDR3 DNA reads TGTGCCAGCAGCCCAAGAGGCTCCTACAATGAGCAGTTCTTC. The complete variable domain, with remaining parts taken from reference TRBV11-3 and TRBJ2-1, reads EAGVVQSPRYKIIEKKQPVAFWCNPISGHNTLYWYLQNLGQGPELLIRYENEEAVDDSQLPKDRFSAERLKGVDSTLKIQPAELGDSAVYLCASSPRGSYNEQFFGPGTRLTVL.

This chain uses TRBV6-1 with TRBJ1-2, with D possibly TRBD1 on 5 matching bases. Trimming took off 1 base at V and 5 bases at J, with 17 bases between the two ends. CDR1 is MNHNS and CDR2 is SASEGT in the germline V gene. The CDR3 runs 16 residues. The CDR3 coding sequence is TGTGCCAGCAGTGAAGGCAGGGCGCCCCCTCTTTATGGCTACACCTTC. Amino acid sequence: CASSEGRAPPLYGYTF.

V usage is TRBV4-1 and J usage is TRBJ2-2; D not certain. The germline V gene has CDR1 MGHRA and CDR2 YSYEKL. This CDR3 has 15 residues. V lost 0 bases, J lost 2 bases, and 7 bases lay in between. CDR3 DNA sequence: TGCGCCAGCAGCCAAGATGAACATAACACCGGGGAGCTGTTTTTT. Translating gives CASSQDEHNTGELFF.

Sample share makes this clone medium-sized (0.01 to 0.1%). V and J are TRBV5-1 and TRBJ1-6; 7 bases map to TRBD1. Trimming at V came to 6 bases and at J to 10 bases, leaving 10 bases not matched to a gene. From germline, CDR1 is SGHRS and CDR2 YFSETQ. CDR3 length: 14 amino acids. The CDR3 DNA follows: TGCGCCAGCAACGAGGGGGCGCGGGTGTCACCCCTCCACTTT. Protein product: CASNEGARVSPLHF. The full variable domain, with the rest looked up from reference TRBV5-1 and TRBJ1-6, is KAGVTQTPRYLIKTRGQQVTLSCSPISGHRSVSWYQQTPGQGLQFLFEYFSETQRNKGNFPGRFSGRQFSNSRSEMNVSTLELGDSALYLCASNEGARVSPLHFGNGTRLTVT.

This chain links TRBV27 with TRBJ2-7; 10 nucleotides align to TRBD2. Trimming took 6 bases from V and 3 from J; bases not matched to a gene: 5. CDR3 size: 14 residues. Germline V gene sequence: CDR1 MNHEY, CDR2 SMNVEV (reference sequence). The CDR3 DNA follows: TGTGCCAGCAGGTTAGCGGGGGGATTCTACGAGCAGTACTTC. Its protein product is CASRLAGGFYEQYF.

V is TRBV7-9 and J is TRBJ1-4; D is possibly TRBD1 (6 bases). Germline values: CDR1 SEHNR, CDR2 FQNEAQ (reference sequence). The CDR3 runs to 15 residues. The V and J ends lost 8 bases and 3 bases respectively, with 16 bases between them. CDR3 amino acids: CASGRGGSANEKLFF. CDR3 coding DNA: TGTGCCAGCGGAAGGGGGGGTTCGGCTAATGAAAAACTGTTTTTT.